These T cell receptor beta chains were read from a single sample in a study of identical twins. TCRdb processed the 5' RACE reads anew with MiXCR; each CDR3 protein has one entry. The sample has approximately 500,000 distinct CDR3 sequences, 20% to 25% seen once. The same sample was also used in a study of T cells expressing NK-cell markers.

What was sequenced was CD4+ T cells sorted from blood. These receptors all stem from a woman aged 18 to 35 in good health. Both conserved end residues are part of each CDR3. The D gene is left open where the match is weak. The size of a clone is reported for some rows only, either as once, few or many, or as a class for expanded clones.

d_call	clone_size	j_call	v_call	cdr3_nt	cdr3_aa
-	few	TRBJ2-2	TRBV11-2	TGTGCCAGCAGCTCTTATCTGGGGGGGGAGCTGTTTTTT	CASSSYLGGELFF
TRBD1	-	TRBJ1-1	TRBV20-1	TGCAGTGCGGGACAGGGGATGTACACTGAAGCTTTCTTT	CSAGQGMYTEAFF
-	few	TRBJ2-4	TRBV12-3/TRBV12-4	TGTGCCAGCAGCCGTACCACGACAGTAGCCAAAAACATTCAGTACTTC	CASSRTTTVAKNIQYF
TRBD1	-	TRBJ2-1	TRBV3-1	TGTGCCAGCAGCCAAGATAGGACAGGGGGCAGGTACAATGAGCAGTTCTTC	CASSQDRTGGRYNEQFF
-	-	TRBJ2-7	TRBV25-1	TGTGCCAGCAGTCTAGTCGGCAGGAAAACCTACGAGCAGTACTTC	CASSLVGRKTYEQYF
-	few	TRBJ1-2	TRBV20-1	TGCAGTGCCTCCGGTTTTGGCTACACCTTC	CSASGFGYTF
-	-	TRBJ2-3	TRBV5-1	TGCGCCAGCAGCTTATCGTGGGTCACAGATACGCAGTATTTT	CASSLSWVTDTQYF
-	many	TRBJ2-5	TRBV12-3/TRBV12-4	TGTGCCAGCATCGAGAGCCCAGGGAAAAAGACCCAGTACTTC	CASIESPGKKTQYF
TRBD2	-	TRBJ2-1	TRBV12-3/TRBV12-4	TGTGCCAGCAGAGGCGGGAGGGGTTCCTACAATGAGCAGTTCTTC	CASRGGRGSYNEQFF
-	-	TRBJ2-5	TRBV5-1	TGCGCCAGCAGCTTGGGAAGGGAAGTAGAGACCCAGTACTTC	CASSLGREVETQYF
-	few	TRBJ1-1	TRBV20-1	TGCAGTGCTAGTTCTAAATGGGCGAACACTGAAGCTTTCTTT	CSASSKWANTEAFF